This TCR beta chain is from a study of identical twins. Unique molecular identifiers were present on the cDNA, and a universal primer site came from template switching. TCRdb reprocessed the 5' RACE reads via MiXCR and lists one record per CDR3 protein. This table has under 300,000 distinct CDR3 sequences, over 9.5% appearing once. The CDR3 spans 14 residues. The ends lost 5 bases at V and 9 bases at J; junction bases unmatched: 11. CDR1 is MNHNS and CDR2 is SASEGT in the germline V gene. These same data were also listed under a study on yellow fever vaccine responses in identical twins.

The receptor was isolated from a woman aged 18-29 years in good health. The sequenced material came from memory (CD45RO+) T cells sorted from blood. This rearrangement joins TRBV6-1 to TRBJ2-5; 8 positions agree with TRBD1. CDR3 loop: CASSRDRPQGSQYF. The CDR3 region has the DNA TGTGCCAGCAGTAGGGACAGGCCCCAGGGGTCCCAGTACTTC.